This T cell receptor (beta chain) appears in the sequencing data of a study of cytomegalovirus exposure and HLA in healthy donors. Overall study findings and caveats: It was 150 to 200 TCR beta chains that were listed as cytomegalovirus-associated.

The CDR3 totals 15 residues. The germline V gene encodes CDR1 SGDLS and CDR2 YYNGEE. With 4 bases clipped from V and 1 base from J, the junction kept 7 bases outside the gene matches. The method was immunoSEQ multiplex PCR; TCRdb's version includes in-frame clones alone and lacks a portion of them. Of 55,000 to 85,000 clones in the sample, about 94% were seen once. To note about this clone: Its matching antigen is unknown.

This clonotype was sampled from a woman in her late teens or twenties in good health and CMV-seronegative. Sequencing was carried out using PBMCs. The V and J genes are TRBV9 and TRBJ2-7; 8 positions match TRBD2. CDR3 coding DNA: TGTGCCAGCAGCCCAGGGACTAGAGGTTCCTACGAGCAGTACTTC. It is translated as CASSPGTRGSYEQYF.